One and the same sample provided the 24 T cell receptor beta chains below, sequenced in a study of T cell responses to AZD1222 COVID-19 vaccine (TCRdb year 2021). This specimen's time point label, interpreted: baseline before first vaccination. The intended sense of this specimen's treatment or condition label: meningococcal conjugate vaccine given as trial control. Libraries were prepared through the immunoSEQ multiplex PCR assay. Not all clones reach the TCRdb copy of this immuneACCESS table, which keeps in-frame sequences only. Checked studies attribute under half of the gap to unresolved V genes and leave the rest unexplained. The sample table contains approximately 220,000 clones; only one count was recorded for just over 90% of them. Approximately 1% of the sample is held by the ten biggest clonotypes. This specimen consisted of peripheral blood, obtained on day 0 of MenACWY control vaccination. The source of these receptors is an adult in good health.

The V gene is TRBV7-9, the J gene TRBJ2-1, with 7 bases lining up with TRBD1. The CDR3 runs to 15 residues. Trimming removed 5 bases from V and 2 bases from J; junction bases left unmatched: 6. CDR1 is SEHNR, CDR2 FQNEAQ, per germline (reference sequence). This CDR3 reads CASSPPGGPYNEQFF. In DNA form, the CDR3 reads TGTGCCAGCAGCCCCCCAGGGGGACCCTACAATGAGCAGTTCTTC.

The rearrangement links TRBV4-1 to TRBJ1-1; no reliable D call. V dropped 2 bases and J dropped 4 bases, with 14 bases sitting between them. The CDR3 runs to 15 residues. From germline, CDR1 is MGHRA and CDR2 YSYEKL. CDR3 amino acids: CASSQSGEVSTEAFF. The CDR3 nucleotides read TGCGCCAGCAGCCAAAGCGGTGAAGTCAGCACTGAAGCTTTCTTT.

The chain combines TRBV6-6 with TRBJ1-1; 8 positions match TRBD1. V shed 7 bases and J 6 bases; nucleotides not matched to a gene: 10. This CDR3 contains 14 residues. CDR1 is MNHNY, CDR2 SVGAGI, per germline (reference sequence). This chain's CDR3 is CASKDRVLVAEAFF. DNA of the CDR3: TGTGCCAGCAAGGACAGGGTGTTGGTCGCTGAAGCTTTCTTT.

This sequence joins TRBV2 and TRBJ1-3; no clear D gene. Deletions cut 7 bases from V and 1 base from J, with 17 bases between. CDR3 length: 16 amino acids. Germline CDR1 SNHLY, CDR2 FYNNEI. The CDR3 nucleotides read TGTGCCAGCAACAGTAGGGTGATAATTTCTGGAAACACCATATATTTT. Translating gives CASNSRVIISGNTIYF.

The chain is built from TRBV5-1 and TRBJ1-1; a possible D gene is TRBD1 (6 bases). V shed 0 bases and J shed 0 bases, with 12 bases lying between them. Germline loops: CDR1 SGHRS, CDR2 YFSETQ. This CDR3 is 16 amino acids long. CDR3 nucleotide sequence: TGCGCCAGCAGCTTGGAGGGACACTCAATGAACACTGAAGCTTTCTTT. It encodes CASSLEGHSMNTEAFF.

V is TRBV6-4 and J is TRBJ2-2, with D perhaps TRBD1 (6 bases). CDR1 and CDR2 from the germline V gene are MRHNA and SNTAGT. This CDR3 contains 17 residues. The ends were cut back, 2 bases at V and 7 bases at J, with 20 bases in the middle. CDR3 amino acids: CASSDQSRTENIGELFF. The CDR3 region has the DNA TGTGCCAGCAGTGACCAATCTAGGACAGAAAATATCGGGGAGCTGTTTTTT.

Written as DNA, the CDR3 is TGTGCCAGCAGACCCGGGGGTCCGGAAGCTTTCTTT. Translating it yields CASRPGGPEAFF. This chain links TRBV6-5 with TRBJ1-1; TRBD1 is a possible D gene (5 bases). Germline loops: CDR1 MNHEY, CDR2 SVGAGI. The CDR3 runs to 12 residues. The V and J ends lost 6 bases and 8 bases respectively, with 13 bases between them.

The V call is TRBV7-2, the J call TRBJ1-1; 9 bases match TRBD1. CDR1 and CDR2 from the germline V gene are SGHTA and FQGNSA. The CDR3 spans 14 residues. With V trimmed by 3 bases and J by 5 bases, 4 bases remained unmatched. The CDR3: CASSLGQGQTEAFF. CDR3 in DNA: TGTGCCAGCAGCTTGGGACAGGGACAAACTGAAGCTTTCTTT.

This sequence joins TRBV11-2 and TRBJ1-1; D gene uncertain. The CDR3 totals 14 residues. V was trimmed by 4 bases and J by 1 base, leaving 10 bases between them. Germline loops: CDR1 SGHAT, CDR2 FQNNGV. The chain's CDR3 is CASSSPTRNTEAFF. DNA for the CDR3: TGTGCCAGCAGCTCGCCGACACGGAACACTGAAGCTTTCTTT.

This clone was observed a single time. The J gene is TRBJ2-3, the V gene TRBV28, with 8 bases identical to TRBD1. Germline values: CDR1 MDHEN, CDR2 SYDVKM. The CDR3 runs 17 residues. V shed 4 bases and J 0 bases; nucleotides not matched to a gene: 9. The CDR3 nucleotides read TGTGCCAGCAGTTCCCGGGACAGGACATCTAGCACAGATACGCAGTATTTT. It specifies CASSSRDRTSSTDTQYF. The full variable domain, its missing parts supplied by reference TRBV28 and TRBJ2-3, is DVKVTQSSRYLVKRTGEKVFLECVQDMDHENMFWYRQDPGLGLRLIYFSYDVKMKEKGDIPEGYSVSREKKERFSLILESASTNQTSMYLCASSSRDRTSSTDTQYFGPGTRLTVL.

The chain employs TRBV10-3 and TRBJ1-2, with D perhaps matching TRBD1 (6 bases). The V and J ends lost 2 bases and 6 bases respectively, with 16 bases between them. The CDR3 has 15 amino acids. The germline gives CDR1 ENHRY, CDR2 SYGVKD. CDR3 protein: CAISEGGGEVNGYTF. The CDR3 DNA follows: TGTGCCATCAGTGAGGGGGGGGGCGAGGTGAATGGCTACACCTTC.

This clone was counted once. V and J are TRBV2 and TRBJ1-6, with 7 bases identical to TRBD1. The V gene's germline CDR1 is SNHLY and CDR2 FYNNEI. J gave up 10 bases and V 6 bases, and 3 bases lay outside the gene matches. There are 12 residues in the CDR3. Written as DNA, the CDR3 is TGTGCCAGCAGGACAGGGTTATCACCCCTCCACTTT. Encoded protein: CASRTGLSPLHF.

This sequence joins TRBV3-1 (or the pseudogene TRBV3-2) and TRBJ2-7; tentatively, D is TRBD1 or TRBD2 (5 bases each). V was pared by 4 bases and J by 3 bases, with 16 bases between. CDR1 is LGHDT, CDR2 YNNKEL, per germline (reference sequence). The CDR3 has 15 amino acids. CDR3 sequence (DNA): TGTGCCAGCAGCCCCGAGGGGTTGAGTGGCTACGAGCAGTACTTC. Protein: CASSPEGLSGYEQYF.

The chain couples TRBV6-4 to TRBJ2-3; possibly TRBD2 for D (5 bases). Germline V gives CDR1 MRHNA, CDR2 SNTAGT. V was pared by 4 bases and J by 0 bases, with 5 bases between. This CDR3 region has 13 residues. Here the CDR3 DNA reads TGTGCCAGCAGTGCGGGAAGCACAGATACGCAGTATTTT. Its translation is CASSAGSTDTQYF.

The genes are TRBV24-1 and TRBJ1-2; D not certain. The CDR3 is 12 residues long. Per germline, CDR1 KGHDR and CDR2 SFDVKD. V gave up 6 bases and J gave up 2 bases, with 6 bases separating them. CDR3 coding DNA: TGTGCCACCAGTCCCGGGAACTATGGCTACACCTTC. Its protein is CATSPGNYGYTF.

This chain's CDR3 is CASSRRTTGHGYTF. CDR3 bases: TGTGCCAGCAGCCGCCGCACTACCGGGCATGGCTACACCTTC. The chain employs TRBV3-1 (or the pseudogene TRBV3-2) and TRBJ1-2; D gene unclear. V lost 4 bases to trimming and J lost 6 bases, with 15 bases between them. CDR3 length: 14 amino acids. CDR1 is LGHDT and CDR2 is YNNKEL in the germline V gene (reference sequence).

This CDR3 reads CASSRDTVLEKLFF. CDR3 DNA sequence: TGTGCCAGCAGCCGAGACACGGTTTTGGAAAAACTGTTTTTT. The chain recombines TRBV7-8 with TRBJ1-4; D unclear. V gave up 5 bases and J gave up 8 bases, with 15 bases separating them. The CDR3 is 14 residues long. CDR1 and CDR2 from the germline V gene are SGHVS and FQNEAQ. The full variable domain, rest sourced from reference TRBV7-8 and TRBJ1-4, is GAGVSQSPRYKVAKRGQDVALRCDPISGHVSLFWYQQALGQGPEFLTYFQNEAQLDKSGLPSDRFFAERPEGSVSTLKIQRTQQEDSAVYLCASSRDTVLEKLFFGSGTQLSVL.

The chain has TRBV5-1 and TRBJ2-1, with a weak D call TRBD1 (6 bases). Per the germline V gene, CDR1 is SGHRS and CDR2 is YFSETQ. V was shortened by 1 base and J by 4 bases, with 12 bases between the two germline ends. The CDR3 runs 15 residues. The CDR3, as DNA: TGCGCCAGCAGCTTGTATCGGGACACATACAATGAGCAGTTCTTC. Translated, it gives CASSLYRDTYNEQFF. Filled out from reference TRBV5-1 and TRBJ2-1, the complete variable domain reads KAGVTQTPRYLIKTRGQQVTLSCSPISGHRSVSWYQQTPGQGLQFLFEYFSETQRNKGNFPGRFSGRQFSNSRSEMNVSTLELGDSALYLCASSLYRDTYNEQFFGPGTRLTVL.

The chain links TRBV7-9 to TRBJ1-3, with 9 bases that match TRBD1. CDR1 SEHNR and CDR2 FQNEAQ come from the germline V gene (reference sequence). J gave up 2 bases and V 4 bases, and 12 bases lay outside the gene matches. This CDR3 region has 18 residues. CDR3 nucleotide sequence: TGTGCCAGCAGCTGGGACAGGGTTCGGTTATTTACTGGAAACACCATATATTTT. Protein sequence: CASSWDRVRLFTGNTIYF. Drawing the rest from reference TRBV7-9 and TRBJ1-3, the complete variable domain is DTGVSQNPRHKITKRGQNVTFRCDPISEHNRLYWYRQTLGQGPEFLTYFQNEAQLEKSRLLSDRFSAERPKGSFSTLEIQRTEQGDSAMYLCASSWDRVRLFTGNTIYFGEGSWLTVV.

J is TRBJ2-2 and V is TRBV18; no reliable D call. V was shortened by 3 bases and J by 5 bases, with 16 bases between the two germline ends. The CDR3 length is 16 residues. Germline loops: CDR1 KGHSH, CDR2 LQKENI. DNA of the CDR3: TGTGCCAGCTCACCCCCCCGGCTGGTTGATACCGGGGAGCTGTTTTTT. Encoded protein: CASSPPRLVDTGELFF.

The J gene is TRBJ1-4, the V gene TRBV14; D remains ambiguous. The CDR3 consists of 13 residues. V lost 6 bases and J 5 bases, leaving 10 bases between the germline ends. Germline loops: CDR1 SGHDN, CDR2 FVKESK. The chain's CDR3 is CASRAGLNEKLFF. CDR3 coding DNA: TGTGCCAGCAGAGCAGGCTTAAATGAAAAACTGTTTTTT.

The chain's CDR3 is CASRRTQGGYEKLFF. CDR3 nucleotides: TGTGCCAGCAGGCGGACACAGGGGGGGTATGAAAAACTGTTTTTT. The rearrangement joins TRBV27 to TRBJ1-4; 8 bases match TRBD1. V trimming: 6 bases; J trimming: 6 bases; junction bases outside the gene matches: 9. Germline V gene data show CDR1 as MNHEY and CDR2 as SMNVEV (reference sequence). The CDR3 is 15 amino acids.

This chain joins TRBV7-9 and TRBJ1-4, with D unresolved. Germline CDR1 SEHNR, CDR2 FQNEAQ (reference sequence). The ends were cut back, 7 bases at V and 3 bases at J, with 15 bases in the middle. The CDR3 has 15 residues. In DNA form, the CDR3 reads TGTGCCAGCAAATCCCCGAGGGAAGCTAATGAAAAACTGTTTTTT. It specifies CASKSPREANEKLFF.

The rearrangement links TRBV5-1 to TRBJ1-2; weak D call: TRBD1 (6 bases). CDR1 and CDR2 (germline): SGHRS, YFSETQ. Trimming removed 7 bases from V and 2 bases from J, with 18 bases in between. The CDR3 sequence is 15 residues long. The CDR3 bases are TGCGCCAGCCGCCCTTCCGGGACAAGGAACTATGGCTACACCTTC. Translating gives CASRPSGTRNYGYTF. Using reference TRBV5-1 and TRBJ1-2 for the parts outside the CDR3, the full variable domain is KAGVTQTPRYLIKTRGQQVTLSCSPISGHRSVSWYQQTPGQGLQFLFEYFSETQRNKGNFPGRFSGRQFSNSRSEMNVSTLELGDSALYLCASRPSGTRNYGYTFGSGTRLTVV.